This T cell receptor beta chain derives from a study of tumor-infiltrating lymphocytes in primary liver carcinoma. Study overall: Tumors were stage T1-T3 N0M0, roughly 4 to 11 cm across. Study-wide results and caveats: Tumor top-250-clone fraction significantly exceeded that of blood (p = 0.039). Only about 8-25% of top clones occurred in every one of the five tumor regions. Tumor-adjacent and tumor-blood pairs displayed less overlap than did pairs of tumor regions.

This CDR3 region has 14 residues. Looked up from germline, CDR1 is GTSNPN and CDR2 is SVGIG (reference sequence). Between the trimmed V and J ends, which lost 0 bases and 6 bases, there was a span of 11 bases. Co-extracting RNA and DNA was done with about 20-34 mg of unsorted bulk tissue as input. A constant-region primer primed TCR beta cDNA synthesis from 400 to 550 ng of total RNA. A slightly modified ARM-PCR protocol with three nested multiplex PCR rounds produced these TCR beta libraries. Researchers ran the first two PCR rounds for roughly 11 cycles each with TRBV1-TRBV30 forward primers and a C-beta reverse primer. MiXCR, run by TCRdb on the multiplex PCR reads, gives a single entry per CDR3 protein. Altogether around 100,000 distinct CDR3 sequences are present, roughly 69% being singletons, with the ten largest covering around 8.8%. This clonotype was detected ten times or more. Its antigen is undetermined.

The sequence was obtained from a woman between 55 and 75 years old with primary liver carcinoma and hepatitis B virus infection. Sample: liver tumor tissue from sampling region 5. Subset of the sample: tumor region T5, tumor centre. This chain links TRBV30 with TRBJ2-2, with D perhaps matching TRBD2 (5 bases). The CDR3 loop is CAWSVGLTSGELFF. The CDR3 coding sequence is TGTGCCTGGAGTGTAGGACTCACCTCCGGGGAGCTGTTTTTT.